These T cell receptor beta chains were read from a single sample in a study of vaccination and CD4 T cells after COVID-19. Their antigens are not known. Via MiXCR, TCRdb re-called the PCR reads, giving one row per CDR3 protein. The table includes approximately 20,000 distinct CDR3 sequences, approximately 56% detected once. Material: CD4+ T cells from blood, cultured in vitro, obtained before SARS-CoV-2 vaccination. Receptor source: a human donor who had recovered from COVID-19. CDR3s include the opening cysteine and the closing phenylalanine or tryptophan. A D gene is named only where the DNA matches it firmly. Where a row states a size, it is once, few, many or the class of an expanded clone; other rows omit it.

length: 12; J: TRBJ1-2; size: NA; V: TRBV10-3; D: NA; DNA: TGTGCCATCAGTACAGATAACTATGGCTACACCTTC; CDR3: CAISTDNYGYTF
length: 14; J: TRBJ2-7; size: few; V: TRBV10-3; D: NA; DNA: TGTGCCATCGCCGACTCTAATCCCCCCTACGAGCAGTACTTC; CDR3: CAIADSNPPYEQYF
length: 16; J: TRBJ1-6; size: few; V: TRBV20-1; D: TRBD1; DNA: TGCAGTGCTAGTTCGCCGTTTGGACAGGATAATTCACCCCTCCACTTT; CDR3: CSASSPFGQDNSPLHF
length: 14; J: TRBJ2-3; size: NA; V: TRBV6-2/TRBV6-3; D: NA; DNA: TGTGCCAGCAGTTATATTGTCCGATGGAATACGCAGTATTTT; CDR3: CASSYIVRWNTQYF
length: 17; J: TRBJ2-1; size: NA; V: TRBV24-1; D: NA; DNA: TGTGCCACCAGTGACCCTAGTAAGGGCCCGTCAGGAAATGAGCAGTTCTTC; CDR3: CATSDPSKGPSGNEQFF
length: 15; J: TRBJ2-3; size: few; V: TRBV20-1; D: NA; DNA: TGCAGTGCCGCGAGGGGGGGCTACAGCACAGATACGCAGTATTTT; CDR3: CSAARGGYSTDTQYF
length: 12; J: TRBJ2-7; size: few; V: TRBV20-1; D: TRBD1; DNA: TGCAGTGCTCGACAGGGCCCCTACGAGCAGTACTTC; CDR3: CSARQGPYEQYF
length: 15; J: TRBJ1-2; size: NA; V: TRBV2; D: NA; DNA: TGTGCCAGCACCGACGGGGGTAATGCTAACTATGGCTACACCTTC; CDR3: CASTDGGNANYGYTF
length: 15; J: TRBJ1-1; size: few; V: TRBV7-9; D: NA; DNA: TGTGCCAGCAGCCGGGGCTCAGGGGCGAACACTGAAGCTTTCTTT; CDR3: CASSRGSGANTEAFF
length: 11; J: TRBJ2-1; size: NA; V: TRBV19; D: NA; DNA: TGTGCCAGTAGTATGGGTGTTCAGGAGTTCTTC; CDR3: CASSMGVQEFF
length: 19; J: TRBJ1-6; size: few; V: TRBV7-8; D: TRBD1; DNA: TGTGCCAGCAGCTCGATCAATTCAGGGGGCGCATTCGCTAATTCACCCCTCCACTTT; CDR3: CASSSINSGGAFANSPLHF
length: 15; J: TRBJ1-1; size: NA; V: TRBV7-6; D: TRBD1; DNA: TGTGCCAGCAGCCCTCAGACAGGGAGGATGACTGAAGCTTTCTTT; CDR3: CASSPQTGRMTEAFF
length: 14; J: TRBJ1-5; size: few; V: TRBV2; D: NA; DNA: TGTGCCAGCAGTAAACTGACGGATCATCAGCCCCAGCATTTT; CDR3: CASSKLTDHQPQHF
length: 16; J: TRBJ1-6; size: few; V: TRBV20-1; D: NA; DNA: TGCAGTGCTAGAGGGTCGGAGGGACGATACAATTCACCCCTCCACTTT; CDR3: CSARGSEGRYNSPLHF
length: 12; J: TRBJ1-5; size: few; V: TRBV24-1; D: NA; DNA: TGTGCCACCAGTGATGGGAATCAGCCCCAGCATTTT; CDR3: CATSDGNQPQHF
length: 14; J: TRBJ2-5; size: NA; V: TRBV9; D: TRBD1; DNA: TGTGCCAGCAGCTCACCCGGGACAGGGGATGTCCAGTACTTC; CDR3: CASSSPGTGDVQYF
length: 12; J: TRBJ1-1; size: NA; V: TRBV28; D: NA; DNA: TGTGCCAGCAGCCGGATCTTCTCTGAAGCTTTCTTT; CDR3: CASSRIFSEAFF
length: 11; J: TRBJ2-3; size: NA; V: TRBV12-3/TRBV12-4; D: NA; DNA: TGTGCCAGCGCCAGAAACAGTATGCAGTATTTT; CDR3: CASARNSMQYF
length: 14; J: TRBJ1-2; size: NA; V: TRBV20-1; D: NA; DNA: TGCAGTGCCACACCTCAAGTGGGGGAAGGGGGCTACACCTTC; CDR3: CSATPQVGEGGYTF
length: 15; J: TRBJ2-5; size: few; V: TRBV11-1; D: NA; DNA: TGTGCCAGCAGCTTAGCGGCAGGGATGGTGGAGACCCAGTACTTC; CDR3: CASSLAAGMVETQYF
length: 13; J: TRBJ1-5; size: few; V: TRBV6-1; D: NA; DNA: TGTGCCAGCCGGATCAAGACTAATCAGCCCCAGCATTTT; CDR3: CASRIKTNQPQHF
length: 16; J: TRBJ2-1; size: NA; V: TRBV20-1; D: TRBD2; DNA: TGCAGTGCTAGAGATATCCCTGGACTAGGCTACAATGAGCAGTTCTTC; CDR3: CSARDIPGLGYNEQFF
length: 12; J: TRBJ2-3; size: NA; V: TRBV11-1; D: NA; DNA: TGTGCCAGCAGCTACAGGTCAGATACGCAGTATTTT; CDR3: CASSYRSDTQYF
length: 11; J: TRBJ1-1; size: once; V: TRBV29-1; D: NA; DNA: TGCAGCGTTGAAAGGCCAACCGAAGCTTTCTTT; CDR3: CSVERPTEAFF
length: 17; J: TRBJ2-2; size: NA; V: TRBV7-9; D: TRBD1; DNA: TGTGCCAGCAGCGTTCCGGGACAGGGTCTGCACACCGGGGAGCTGTTTTTT; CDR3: CASSVPGQGLHTGELFF
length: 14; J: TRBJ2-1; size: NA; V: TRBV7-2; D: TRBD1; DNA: TGTGCCAGCAGCCAAGCCTACAGGGGGAATGAGCAGTTCTTC; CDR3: CASSQAYRGNEQFF
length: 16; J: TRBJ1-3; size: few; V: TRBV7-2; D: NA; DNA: TGTGCCAGCAGCTTAATGACCCCAGGGTATGGAAACACCATATATTTT; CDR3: CASSLMTPGYGNTIYF
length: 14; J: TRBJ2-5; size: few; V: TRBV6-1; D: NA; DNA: TGTGCCAGCGGTCGGGGACTCAATCAAGAGACCCAGTACTTC; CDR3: CASGRGLNQETQYF
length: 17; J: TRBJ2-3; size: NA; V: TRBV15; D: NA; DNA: TGTGCCACCAGCAGAGATGTGGGGCGTTCTAGCACAGATACGCAGTATTTT; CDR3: CATSRDVGRSSTDTQYF